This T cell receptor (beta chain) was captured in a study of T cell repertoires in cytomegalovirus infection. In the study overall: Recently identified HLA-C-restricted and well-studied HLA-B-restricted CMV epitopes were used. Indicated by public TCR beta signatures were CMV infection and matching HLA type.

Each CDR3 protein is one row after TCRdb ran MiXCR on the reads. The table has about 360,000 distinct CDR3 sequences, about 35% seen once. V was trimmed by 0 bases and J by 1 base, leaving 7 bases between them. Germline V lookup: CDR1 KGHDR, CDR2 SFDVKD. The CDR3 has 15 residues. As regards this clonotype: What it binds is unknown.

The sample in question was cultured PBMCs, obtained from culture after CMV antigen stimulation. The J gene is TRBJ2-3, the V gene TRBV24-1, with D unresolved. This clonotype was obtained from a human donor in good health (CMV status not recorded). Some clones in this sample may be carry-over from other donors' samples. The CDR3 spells CATSDLHSGTDTQYF. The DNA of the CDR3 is TGTGCCACCAGTGATTTGCATTCTGGCACAGATACGCAGTATTTT.